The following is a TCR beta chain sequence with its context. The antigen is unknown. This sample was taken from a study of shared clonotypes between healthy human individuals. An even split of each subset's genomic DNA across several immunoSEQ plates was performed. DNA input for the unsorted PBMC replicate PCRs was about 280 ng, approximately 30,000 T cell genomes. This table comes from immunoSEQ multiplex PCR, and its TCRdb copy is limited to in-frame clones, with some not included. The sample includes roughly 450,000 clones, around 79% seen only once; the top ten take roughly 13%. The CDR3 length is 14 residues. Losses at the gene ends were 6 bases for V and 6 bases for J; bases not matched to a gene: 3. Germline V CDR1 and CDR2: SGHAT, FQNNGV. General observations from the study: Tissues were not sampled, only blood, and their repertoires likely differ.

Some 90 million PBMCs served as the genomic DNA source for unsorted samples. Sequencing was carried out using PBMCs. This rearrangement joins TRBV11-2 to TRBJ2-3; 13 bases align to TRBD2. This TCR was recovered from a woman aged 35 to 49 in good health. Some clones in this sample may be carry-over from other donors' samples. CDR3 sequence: CASRTSGRMDTQYF. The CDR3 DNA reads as TGTGCCAGCAGGACTAGCGGGAGGATGGATACGCAGTATTTT.